The clone carrying this TCR beta chain was detected only a few times. Its antigen is not identified. Treatment denoted: some 20 received Ad26.COV2.S at low or high dose, single or two shots; a few received placebo; per-sample allocation not given. Sampling was done on day 63 after the first vaccine or placebo injection. An adult of 18-55 years in Boston served as donor. Vaccination used an Ad26 vector expressing Wuhan-strain SARS-CoV-2 spike. This entry belongs to a study of Ad26.COV2.S vaccination and SARS-CoV-2 variants. Turning to the study itself: Ad26.COV2.S shots went into the muscle once or twice, 56 days apart.

Study-wide results and limits: Vaccine recipients surpassed placebo recipients in spike-specific TCR breadth.

The CDR3 loop spans 15 amino acids. The V end lost 5 bases, the J end lost 8 bases, and 18 bases lay between the germline ends. Germline values: CDR1 MDHEN, CDR2 SYDVKM. Clones were sequenced by immunoSEQ multiplex PCR, and TCRdb holds only the in-frame ones, with some missing. Counted here are 330,000 or so clones, roughly 88% occurring once; the ten biggest clones make up roughly 6%. The receptor was derived from a person aged 18-60 years who received the Ad26.COV2.S COVID-19 vaccine or a placebo. The chain has TRBV28 and TRBJ1-4, with D maybe TRBD1 (6 bases). The sample consisted of peripheral blood, taken in a trial of Ad26.COV2.S vaccine versus placebo. The CDR3 region has the DNA TGTGCCAGCAGTCCCTGGGCCCCCCAGGGGGAAAAACTGTTTTTT. The encoded protein is CASSPWAPQGEKLFF.